The T cell receptor (beta chain) described here comes from a study of technical replicates of blood from a few donors. Assay used: immunoSEQ multiplex PCR; TCRdb lists only in-frame clones, some missing. The sample has 85,000 to 100,000 clones, around 94% seen once. This CDR3 has 12 residues. V was trimmed by 5 bases and J by 7 bases, leaving 11 bases between them. CDR1 and CDR2 (germline): MNHEY, SVGAGI. The TCR originated in a human donor in good health. The V and J genes are TRBV6-5 and TRBJ2-5; tentatively, D is TRBD2 (6 bases). Sequenced: T cells isolated from PBMCs. The CDR3 sequence: CASSPLGGTQYF. In DNA form, the CDR3 reads TGTGCCAGCAGTCCGCTGGGAGGGACCCAGTACTTC.